This TCR beta chain was sequenced for a study of technical replicates of blood from a handful of donors. Assay: immunoSEQ multiplex PCR; the TCRdb copy retains only in-frame clones and omits some. Among around 63,000 clones listed, 80% to 95% were seen once. From germline, CDR1 is GTSNPN and CDR2 SVGIG (reference sequence). The CDR3 spans 14 residues. V shed 2 bases, J shed 2 bases, and the junction held 3 bases outside the gene matches. This chain connects TRBV30 to TRBJ2-7; 10 bases align to TRBD1. Sequencing input: PBMCs. This sequence was found in a human donor in good health. Some clones in this sample may be carry-over from other donors' samples. The CDR3 nucleotides are TGTGCCTGGAGTTTAGGACAGGGGGCCTACGAGCAGTACTTC. Encoded protein: CAWSLGQGAYEQYF.